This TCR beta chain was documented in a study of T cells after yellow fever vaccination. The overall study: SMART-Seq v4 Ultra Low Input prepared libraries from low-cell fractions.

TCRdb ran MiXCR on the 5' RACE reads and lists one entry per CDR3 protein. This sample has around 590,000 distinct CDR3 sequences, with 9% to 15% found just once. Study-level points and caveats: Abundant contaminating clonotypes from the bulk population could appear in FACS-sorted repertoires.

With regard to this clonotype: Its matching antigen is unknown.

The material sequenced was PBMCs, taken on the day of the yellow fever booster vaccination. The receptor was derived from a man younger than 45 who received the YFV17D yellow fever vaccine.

In DNA form, the CDR3 reads TGTGCCAGCAGCTTAGACTCTCCCGGGGACCAGTACTTC. Translating gives CASSLDSPGDQYF. V gene TRBV7-2 combines with J gene TRBJ2-5; a possible D gene is TRBD2 (5 bases). The CDR3 sequence is 13 residues long. The V and J ends lost 1 base and 10 bases respectively, with 13 bases between them. Germline CDR1 is SGHTA and CDR2 is FQGNSA.